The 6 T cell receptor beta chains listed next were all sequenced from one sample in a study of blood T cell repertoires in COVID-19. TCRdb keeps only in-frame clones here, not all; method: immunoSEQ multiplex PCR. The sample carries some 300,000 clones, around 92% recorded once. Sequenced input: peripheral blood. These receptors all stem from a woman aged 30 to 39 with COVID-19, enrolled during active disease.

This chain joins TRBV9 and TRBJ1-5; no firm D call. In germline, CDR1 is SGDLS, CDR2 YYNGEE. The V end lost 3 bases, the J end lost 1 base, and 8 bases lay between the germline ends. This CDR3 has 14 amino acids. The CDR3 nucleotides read TGTGCCAGCAGCGCCACGGAGAGCAATCAGCCCCAGCATTTT. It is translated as CASSATESNQPQHF.

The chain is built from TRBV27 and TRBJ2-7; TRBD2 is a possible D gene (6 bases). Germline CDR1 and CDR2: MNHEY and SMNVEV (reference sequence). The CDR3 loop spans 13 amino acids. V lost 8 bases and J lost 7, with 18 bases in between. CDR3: CASSILLGTEQYF. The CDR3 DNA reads TGTGCCAGCTCAATACTGTTGGGGACTGAGCAGTACTTC.

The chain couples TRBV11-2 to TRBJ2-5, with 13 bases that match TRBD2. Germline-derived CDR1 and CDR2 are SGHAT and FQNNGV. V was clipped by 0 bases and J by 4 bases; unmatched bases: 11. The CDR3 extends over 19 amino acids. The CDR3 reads CASSLDETSGGPGSETQYF. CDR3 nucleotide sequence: TGTGCCAGCAGCTTAGACGAGACTAGCGGGGGGCCGGGGTCAGAGACCCAGTACTTC.

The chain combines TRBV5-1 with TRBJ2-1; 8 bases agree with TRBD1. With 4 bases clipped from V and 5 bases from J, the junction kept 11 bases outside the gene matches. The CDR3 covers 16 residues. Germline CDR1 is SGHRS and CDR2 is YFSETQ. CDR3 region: CASSRLQGGLNNEQFF. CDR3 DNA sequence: TGCGCCAGCAGCAGATTACAGGGGGGTCTTAACAATGAGCAGTTCTTC.

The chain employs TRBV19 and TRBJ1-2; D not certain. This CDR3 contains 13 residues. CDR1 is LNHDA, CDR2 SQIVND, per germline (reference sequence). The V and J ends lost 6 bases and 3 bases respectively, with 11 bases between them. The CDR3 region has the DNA TGTGCCAGTAGGAAAACTGGTGACTATGGCTACACCTTC. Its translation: CASRKTGDYGYTF.

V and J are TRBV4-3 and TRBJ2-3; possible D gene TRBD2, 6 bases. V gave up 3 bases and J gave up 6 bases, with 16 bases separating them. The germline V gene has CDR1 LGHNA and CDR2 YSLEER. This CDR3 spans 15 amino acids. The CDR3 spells CASSHANERADTQYF. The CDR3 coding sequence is TGCGCCAGCAGCCATGCGAACGAGCGGGCGGATACGCAGTATTTT.